This T cell receptor beta chain came from a study of T-cell reconstitution after alpha-beta-depleted transplantation in children. CDR1 and CDR2 from the germline V gene are DFQATT and SNEGSKA (reference sequence). This CDR3 comprises 18 residues. J gave up 8 bases and V 1 base, and 19 bases lay outside the gene matches. Unique molecular identifiers were incorporated into the prepared TCRbeta library. TCRdb itself ran the PCR reads through MiXCR, one entry per CDR3 protein. The table records approximately 500,000 distinct CDR3 sequences, over 9.5% of them present only once. Findings and limits, study-wide: Most T-cell counts and diversity one year after the transplant came from T cells that were newly produced.

Of note for this clonotype: Its antigen is as yet unknown.

Sample: PBMCs, taken before TCRalphabeta/CD19-depleted stem cell transplant. This TCR derives from a child aged 2 to 10 with inherited bone marrow failure, due to receive a stem cell transplant. The rearrangement uses TRBV20-1 and TRBJ2-1, with 8 bases identical to TRBD2. The CDR3, as DNA: TGCAGTGCTAGAGTTCCCGGAATAGCGGGAATAATTACGGATGAGCAGTTCTTC. Encoded protein: CSARVPGIAGIITDEQFF.